Below are 24 T cell receptor beta chains sequenced from a single sample in a study of neurological immune-mediated disorders (dated by TCRdb to about 2019). The method behind the library was 5' RACE. These reads were obtained on an Illumina HiSeq 2500. TCRdb itself trimmed the public reads at Q25 with fastp, ran MiXCR and retained productive beta chains. Each record represents a unique CDR3 protein, reported with the most common genes and DNA among its rows. This sample gives approximately 25,000 distinct CDR3 sequences in total; around 21% of them show up just once. The top ten constitute roughly 17% of the sample. The source material was PBMCs. These receptors were collected from a woman aged 60-70 years in good health.

V usage is TRBV12-3 or TRBV12-4 and J usage is TRBJ2-2; D is possibly TRBD2 (6 bases). Trimming cost V 6 bases and J 8 bases, with 16 bases left between them. The CDR3 runs to 14 residues. DNA for the CDR3: TGTGCCAGCAGCGTCCGGGACTCCATGGGGGAGCTGTTTTTT. Translating gives CASSVRDSMGELFF.

V gene TRBV7-6 combines with J gene TRBJ1-4; unclear D gene. The CDR3 length is 14 residues. The germline CDR1 and CDR2 sequences are SGHVS and FNYEAQ. V dropped 5 bases and J dropped 8 bases, with 15 bases sitting between them. The CDR3 sequence: CASSLSMENEKLFF. Here the CDR3 DNA reads TGTGCCAGCAGCCTTAGCATGGAAAACGAAAAACTGTTTTTT.

The gene calls are TRBV5-1 and TRBJ2-5; 9 bases are a match to TRBD1. The ends lost 7 bases at V and 3 bases at J; junction bases unmatched: 7. The germline gives CDR1 SGHRS, CDR2 YFSETQ. The CDR3 contains 14 residues. The CDR3 region is CASPLGQGEETQYF. In DNA, the CDR3 is TGCGCCAGCCCCCTGGGACAGGGTGAAGAGACCCAGTACTTC.

In its sample, this clonotype was seen many times. This chain links TRBV7-2 with TRBJ2-7; D is unresolved. The CDR3 runs to 12 residues. V was trimmed by 5 bases and J by 3 bases, leaving 8 bases between them. CDR1 and CDR2 (germline): SGHTA, FQGNSA. The CDR3 nucleotides are TGTGCCAGCAGCCGAAACAACTACGAGCAGTACTTC. Amino acid sequence: CASSRNNYEQYF. Filled out from reference TRBV7-2 and TRBJ2-7, the complete variable domain reads GAGVSQSPSNKVTEKGKDVELRCDPISGHTALYWYRQSLGQGLEFLIYFQGNSAPDKSGLPSDRFSAERTGGSVSTLTIQRTQQEDSAVYLCASSRNNYEQYFGPGTRLTVT.

This clonotype occurred many times. This chain uses TRBV6-6 with TRBJ2-2, with D perhaps being TRBD1 or TRBD2 (5 bases each). Per germline, CDR1 MNHNY and CDR2 SVGAGI (reference sequence). CDR3 length: 15 amino acids. V was pared by 6 bases and J by 0 bases, with 11 bases between. The CDR3 reads CASRSVGANTGELFF. The CDR3 region has the DNA TGTGCCAGCAGGTCGGTGGGGGCGAACACCGGGGAGCTGTTTTTT.

The sample holds many counts of this clonotype. This sequence joins TRBV4-3 and TRBJ1-1, with D possibly TRBD1 on 5 matching bases. Germline V gene data show CDR1 as LGHNA and CDR2 as YSLEER. The CDR3 is 19 amino acids. Trimming pared 0 bases from V and 1 base from J, leaving 21 bases between. The CDR3 DNA is TGCGCCAGCAGCCAAGATCTCTTCGGGCCTGACAGAACGAACACTGAAGCTTTCTTT. Translating gives CASSQDLFGPDRTNTEAFF.

At least ten counts were recorded for this clonotype. The chain joins TRBV5-1 to TRBJ1-2; 9 bases agree with TRBD1. The CDR3 totals 14 residues. Germline assignment: CDR1 SGHRS and CDR2 YFSETQ. V lost 3 bases and J lost 6; bases outside the gene matches: 6. The CDR3 region is CASSYGQGRDGYTF. CDR3 in DNA: TGCGCCAGCAGCTATGGACAGGGGCGGGATGGCTACACCTTC. Based on the CDR3 plus reference TRBV5-1 and TRBJ1-2, the full variable domain is KAGVTQTPRYLIKTRGQQVTLSCSPISGHRSVSWYQQTPGQGLQFLFEYFSETQRNKGNFPGRFSGRQFSNSRSEMNVSTLELGDSALYLCASSYGQGRDGYTFGSGTRLTVV.

As regards this clonotype: A much more abundant neighbour one base away suggests this may be a read error. J is TRBJ2-5 and V is TRBV7-2; D is unclear. CDR3 size: 13 residues. V was shortened by 3 bases and J by 3 bases, with 8 bases between the two germline ends. The germline gives CDR1 SGHTA, CDR2 FQGNSA. DNA for the CDR3: TGTGCCAGCAGCTTTGGCGGCGAAGAGACCCAGTACTTC. Protein sequence: CASSFGGEETQYF.

This clonotype was counted many times. The V and J genes are TRBV6-6 and TRBJ2-1, with no clear D. The ends were cut back, 8 bases at V and 0 bases at J, with 14 bases in the middle. Germline CDR1 reads MNHNY; CDR2 reads SVGAGI (reference sequence). The CDR3 covers 15 residues. CDR3 coding DNA: TGTGCCAGCGTTGCGGCGGCAAGCTCCTACAATGAGCAGTTCTTC. Its translation is CASVAAASSYNEQFF.

This clonotype occurred many times. The rearrangement uses TRBV11-2 and TRBJ2-2; TRBD1 matches 8 bases. The CDR3 covers 15 residues. V lost 1 base to trimming and J lost 4 bases; unmatched junction nucleotides: 2. Germline CDR1 reads SGHAT; CDR2 reads FQNNGV. CDR3 sequence: CASSLGQGPTGELFF. The DNA for the CDR3 is TGTGCCAGCAGCTTAGGACAGGGGCCCACCGGGGAGCTGTTTTTT.

This clonotype was observed many times. The rearrangement uses TRBV28 and TRBJ1-5, with TRBD1 identical over 7 bases. Germline values: CDR1 MDHEN, CDR2 SYDVKM. After removal of 5 bases from V and 13 bases from J, the junction contained 11 bases not matched to a gene. The length of the CDR3 is 13 residues. This CDR3 is CASSPQGDWVQHF. The CDR3, as DNA: TGTGCCAGCAGTCCTCAGGGGGACTGGGTTCAGCATTTT.

This clonotype appeared a few times. The chain links TRBV18 to TRBJ1-5, with TRBD1 matching over 8 bases. The CDR3 consists of 17 residues. V lost 3 bases to trimming and J lost 1 base; unmatched junction nucleotides: 8. Germline V gene sequence: CDR1 KGHSH, CDR2 LQKENI. CDR3 sequence (DNA): TGTGCCAGCTCACCCACAGGTGGACAGGGCAGCAATCAGCCCCAGCATTTT. It yields the protein CASSPTGGQGSNQPQHF.

The chain recombines TRBV30 with TRBJ2-7; D gene ambiguous. CDR3 length: 12 amino acids. In germline, CDR1 is GTSNPN, CDR2 SVGIG (reference sequence). Trimming shortened V by 0 bases and J by 5 bases, and 8 bases separated the two germline ends. The CDR3 is CAWSVMVDEQYF. DNA of the CDR3: TGTGCCTGGAGTGTGATGGTAGACGAGCAGTACTTC.

There are many counts of this clonotype. The CDR3 DNA reads as TGTGCCAGCAGGGATGGGCTAGCGGGAGCGGGTGAGCAGTTCTTC. It translates to CASRDGLAGAGEQFF. The chain combines TRBV28 with TRBJ2-1; 10 bases agree with TRBD2. The CDR3 consists of 15 residues. CDR1 and CDR2 from the germline V gene are MDHEN and SYDVKM. J lost 9 bases, V lost 6 bases, and 11 bases had no gene match.

This clonotype is labeled medium-sized. The chain couples TRBV29-1 to TRBJ1-2, with TRBD1 matching over 7 bases. From germline, CDR1 is SQVTM and CDR2 ANQGSEA. Trimming removed 1 base from V and 0 bases from J; junction bases left unmatched: 11. The CDR3 is 17 residues long. The CDR3 here is CSVEGPGGGRANYGYTF. The CDR3 DNA sequence: TGCAGCGTTGAAGGCCCCGGAGGGGGCCGAGCTAACTATGGCTACACCTTC.

In this sample, this clonotype turned up many times. The chain joins TRBV6-2 or TRBV6-3 to TRBJ2-1; D is uncertain. The CDR3 consists of 16 residues. Germline V CDR1 and CDR2: MNHEY, SVGEGT. Deletions cut 4 bases from V and 1 base from J, with 14 bases between. CDR3 residues: CASSSPRAPSYNEQFF. In DNA, the CDR3 is TGTGCCAGCAGTTCCCCCCGCGCTCCATCCTACAATGAGCAGTTCTTC.

This clonotype has at least ten counts. The chain carries TRBV7-2 and TRBJ2-7, with 8 bases that match TRBD1. The germline V gene encodes CDR1 SGHTA and CDR2 FQGNSA. J gave up 1 base and V 4 bases, and 6 bases lay outside the gene matches. CDR3 size: 15 residues. In DNA form, the CDR3 reads TGTGCCAGCAGCTCAGGACAGGGTCGGTCCTACGAGCAGTACTTC. The encoded protein is CASSSGQGRSYEQYF. Drawing the rest from reference TRBV7-2 and TRBJ2-7, the complete variable domain is GAGVSQSPSNKVTEKGKDVELRCDPISGHTALYWYRQSLGQGLEFLIYFQGNSAPDKSGLPSDRFSAERTGGSVSTLTIQRTQQEDSAVYLCASSSGQGRSYEQYFGPGTRLTVT.

The V call is TRBV15, the J call TRBJ2-7, with D perhaps assigned TRBD1 or TRBD2 (5 bases each). The germline V and J ends were trimmed by 1 base and 0 bases, with 10 bases remaining between them. The CDR3 spans 15 residues. The germline CDR1 and CDR2 sequences are LNHNV and YYDKDF (reference sequence). The CDR3 here is CATSRGGTSSYEQYF. The DNA for the CDR3 is TGTGCCACCAGCAGAGGAGGGACGAGCTCCTACGAGCAGTACTTC.

As for this clonotype: A junction end diverges from the germline sequence, so it may reflect a read error. The chain combines TRBV6-5 with TRBJ2-7; D ambiguous. Germline lookup yields CDR1 MNHEY and CDR2 SVGAGI. This CDR3 spans 15 amino acids. CDR3 region: CASNYSKLRDYEQYF. The CDR3, as DNA: TGCGCCAGCAATTACTCAAAGCTTCGAGACTACGAGCAGTACTTC.

This chain connects TRBV30 to TRBJ2-1, with D unresolved. Trimming cost V 5 bases and J 0 bases, with 8 bases left between them. The CDR3 loop spans 13 amino acids. Germline V gene data show CDR1 as GTSNPN and CDR2 as SVGIG (reference sequence). Here the CDR3 reads CAWGTSSYNEQFF. The CDR3 DNA is TGTGCCTGGGGAACCTCCTCCTACAATGAGCAGTTCTTC.

In its sample, this clonotype was seen many times. The rearrangement joins TRBV20-1 to TRBJ1-5, with a possible D match to TRBD1 (5 bases). This CDR3 is built from 14 residues. Trimming removed 5 bases at V and 6 bases at J, with 17 bases between. Germline V CDR1 and CDR2: DFQATT, SNEGSKA (reference sequence). This CDR3 reads CSALTDAQGQPQHF. DNA of the CDR3: TGCAGTGCTCTGACGGATGCGCAGGGTCAGCCCCAGCATTTT.

In its sample, this clonotype was seen many times. The chain uses TRBV5-1 and TRBJ1-4; tentatively, D is TRBD1 (5 bases). Germline V lookup: CDR1 SGHRS, CDR2 YFSETQ. V lost 2 bases, J lost 5 bases, and 7 bases lay in between. This CDR3 is built from 13 residues. In DNA form, the CDR3 reads TGCGCCAGCAGCTTCCAGGGCAATGAAAAACTGTTTTTT. Protein: CASSFQGNEKLFF.

This clonotype was found many times. The rearrangement links TRBV5-1 to TRBJ2-5; D remains unclear. This CDR3 spans 16 amino acids. The V and J ends lost 2 bases and 1 base respectively, with 15 bases between them. Per the germline V gene, CDR1 is SGHRS and CDR2 is YFSETQ. CDR3 sequence: CASSLQPGRPQETQYF. The DNA for the CDR3 is TGCGCCAGCAGCTTACAACCCGGACGGCCCCAAGAGACCCAGTACTTC.

This clonotype showed up many times. V usage is TRBV7-2 and J usage is TRBJ1-4; TRBD1 is a possible D gene (5 bases). CDR1 is SGHTA, CDR2 FQGNSA, per germline. V was pared by 5 bases and J by 11 bases, with 12 bases between. This CDR3 spans 12 amino acids. Written as DNA, the CDR3 is TGTGCCAGCAGCCGGATTGGGGGGAAACTGTTTTTT. Translating gives CASSRIGGKLFF.